The 27 T cell receptor beta chains presented below share a single source sample, sequenced in a study of shared clonotypes between healthy human individuals. The method was immunoSEQ multiplex PCR; TCRdb's version includes in-frame clones alone and lacks a portion of them. The repertoire holds 90,000 to 120,000 clones, with approximately 70% as singletons. The sample comprised memory CD8+ T cells sorted from blood. Noted subset: CD45RO+ cells pooled with CCR7-negative TemRA cells. The receptors come from a woman younger than 45 in good health.

This clone was detected once. The chain joins TRBV4-1 to TRBJ2-5; D is possibly TRBD1 or TRBD2 (5 bases each). TRBJ2-7 explains the end of the DNA better; the J call may be wrong. Germline V gene sequence: CDR1 MGHRA, CDR2 YSYEKL. This CDR3 has 15 residues. The DNA for the CDR3 is TGCGCCAGCAGCCAACCTACGGGGACCAATTACGAGCAGTACTTC. It codes for CASSQPTGTNYEQYF.

The chain carries TRBV4-2 and TRBJ1-3, with TRBD1 matching over 7 bases. The CDR3 length is 15 residues. Per the germline V gene, CDR1 is LGHNA and CDR2 is YNFKEQ. Trimming cost V 5 bases and J 2 bases; bases outside gene matches: 6. This CDR3 is CASSNHRGTGNTIYF. The CDR3, as DNA: TGTGCCAGCAGCAACCACAGGGGAACTGGAAACACCATATATTTT.

This clone was recorded many times. The chain combines TRBV4-2 with TRBJ2-3, with 9 nucleotides matching TRBD2. V gave up 4 bases and J gave up 0 bases; unmatched junction bases: 2. From germline, CDR1 is LGHNA and CDR2 YNFKEQ. The CDR3 runs to 15 residues. Here the CDR3 DNA reads TGTGCCAGCAGCCCTAGCGGGGTTAGCACAGATACGCAGTATTTT. Translating it yields CASSPSGVSTDTQYF.

This clone was recorded a few times. V gene TRBV27 combines with J gene TRBJ1-5; D remains ambiguous. Germline V gene data show CDR1 as MNHEY and CDR2 as SMNVEV (reference sequence). This CDR3 spans 11 amino acids. The V end lost 8 bases, the J end lost 4 bases, and 6 bases lay between the germline ends. The DNA of the CDR3 is TGTGCCAGCGGTCGGAATCAGCCCCAGCATTTT. It codes for CASGRNQPQHF.

V gene TRBV28 combines with J gene TRBJ1-2; tentatively, D is TRBD1 (5 bases). V lost 7 bases to trimming and J lost 2 bases, with 14 bases between them. Germline V lookup: CDR1 MDHEN, CDR2 SYDVKM. CDR3 size: 14 residues. The CDR3 coding sequence is TGTGCCAGCACCCCCGGAGGGGAGAACTATGGCTACACCTTC. This translates into CASTPGGENYGYTF.

This chain connects TRBV28 to TRBJ1-1; D is ambiguous. Between the trimmed V and J ends, which lost 3 bases and 0 bases, there was a span of 17 bases. CDR1 is MDHEN, CDR2 SYDVKM, per germline. The CDR3 covers 17 residues. As DNA, the CDR3 is TGTGCCAGCAGTTTTTCCTCTTTCGGGGTATTGAACACTGAAGCTTTCTTT. Translated: CASSFSSFGVLNTEAFF.

J is TRBJ2-5 and V is TRBV14; D is unclear. V lost 3 bases to trimming and J lost 2 bases, with 13 bases between them. The CDR3 totals 15 residues. Germline CDR1 is SGHDN and CDR2 is FVKESK. The CDR3 DNA is TGTGCCAGCAGCCACCATAGCTGGGCACAAGAGACCCAGTACTTC. Translation gives CASSHHSWAQETQYF.

This clone was seen a handful of times. V and J are TRBV29-1 and TRBJ1-2; no clear D. CDR3 length: 12 residues. Germline CDR1 and CDR2: SQVTM and ANQGSEA. V was pared by 2 bases and J by 5 bases, with 9 bases between. The CDR3 DNA sequence: TGCAGCGTTGAATCGGCACCTTATGGCTACACCTTC. As protein: CSVESAPYGYTF.

This clone was seen repeatedly, ten times or more. The J gene is TRBJ2-7, the V gene TRBV15, with TRBD2 identical over 8 bases. With V trimmed by 3 bases and J by 5 bases, 12 bases remained unmatched. CDR1 and CDR2 from the germline V gene are LNHNV and YYDKDF (reference sequence). The CDR3 totals 16 residues. CDR3 in DNA: TGTGCCACCAGCAGTGGTCAAGCGGGAGAGGTCCACGAGCAGTACTTC. It translates to CATSSGQAGEVHEQYF.

This clone has more than one count but fewer than ten. V gene TRBV19 combines with J gene TRBJ1-5; possibly TRBD1 for D (6 bases). The germline V gene has CDR1 LNHDA and CDR2 SQIVND (reference sequence). The CDR3 totals 15 residues. V gave up 0 bases and J gave up 2 bases, with 8 bases separating them. The CDR3 DNA is TGTGCCAGTAGTATAGAAACAGGGCGCAATCAGCCCCAGCATTTT. Encoded protein: CASSIETGRNQPQHF.

V gene TRBV11-2 combines with J gene TRBJ2-3; D is possibly TRBD2 (6 bases). There are 16 residues in the CDR3. Trimming pared 1 base from V and 1 base from J, leaving 12 bases between. Germline V gene data show CDR1 as SGHAT and CDR2 as FQNNGV. CDR3 loop: CASSLAHGGGTDTQYF. The CDR3 DNA reads TGTGCCAGCAGCTTAGCCCATGGAGGGGGCACAGATACGCAGTATTTT.

The chain uses TRBV5-1 and TRBJ2-1; a weak D match, TRBD2 (5 bases). The CDR3 has 17 amino acids. V lost 2 bases and J lost 3, with 18 bases in between. The germline gives CDR1 SGHRS, CDR2 YFSETQ. The CDR3 protein is CASSLSWTQKDYNEQFF. Here the CDR3 DNA reads TGCGCCAGCAGCTTATCGTGGACTCAAAAAGACTACAATGAGCAGTTCTTC.

The chain uses TRBV5-4 and TRBJ1-1, with D possibly matching TRBD1 (6 bases). CDR3 length: 14 residues. Trimming took 4 bases from V and 2 from J, leaving 12 bases between them. Germline V CDR1 and CDR2: SGHNT, YYREEE (reference sequence). CDR3 in DNA: TGTGCCAGCAGCGCATGGACAGATAACACTGAAGCTTTCTTT. This gives the protein CASSAWTDNTEAFF.

V gene TRBV10-2 combines with J gene TRBJ2-7; possibly TRBD2 for D (5 bases). The CDR3 extends over 15 amino acids. The germline gives CDR1 WSHSY, CDR2 SAAADI. V was clipped by 7 bases and J by 1 base, with 17 bases between them. CDR3 in amino acids: CASTGSGRGSYEQYF. The CDR3 DNA follows: TGCGCCAGCACTGGGAGTGGGAGAGGGTCCTACGAGCAGTACTTC.

This clone was found many times. The chain carries TRBV11-2 and TRBJ2-7; D is undetermined. The CDR3 is made up of 11 amino acids. V was shortened by 0 bases and J by 6 bases, with 3 bases between the two germline ends. Germline CDR1 and CDR2: SGHAT and FQNNGV. The CDR3 loop reads CASSLDVEQYF. In DNA form, the CDR3 reads TGTGCCAGCAGCTTAGATGTCGAGCAGTACTTC.

Only a few counts were recorded for this clone. V is TRBV27 and J is TRBJ2-7; 8 nucleotides align to TRBD1. The CDR3 has 14 amino acids. Per germline, CDR1 MNHEY and CDR2 SMNVEV (reference sequence). V shed 5 bases, J shed 7 bases, and the junction held 10 bases outside the gene matches. CDR3 amino acids: CASSPRTGFGEQYF. The CDR3, as DNA: TGTGCCAGCAGTCCCCGGACAGGGTTTGGGGAGCAGTACTTC.

The chain couples TRBV25-1 to TRBJ2-1; D not certain. Per the germline V gene, CDR1 is MGHDK and CDR2 is SYGVNS. The CDR3 has 16 amino acids. Trimming took 0 bases from V and 9 from J, leaving 18 bases between them. Here the CDR3 reads CASSEYKGRSRSEQFF. The CDR3 DNA reads TGTGCCAGCAGTGAATATAAGGGCAGGTCCAGGAGTGAGCAGTTCTTC.

The genes are TRBV6-5 and TRBJ1-2, with 9 bases matching TRBD1. V lost 5 bases to trimming and J lost 5 bases; unmatched junction nucleotides: 9. CDR3 length: 15 residues. From germline, CDR1 is MNHEY and CDR2 SVGAGI. The CDR3 protein is CASSRPGQGSYGYTF. The DNA for the CDR3 is TGTGCCAGCAGTCGTCCGGGACAGGGTAGTTATGGCTACACCTTC.

In this sample, this clone turned up a few times. V gene TRBV6-4 combines with J gene TRBJ2-2; D might be TRBD2 (6 bases). CDR3 length: 14 residues. With 5 bases removed from V and 7 bases from J, the gap between germline ends came to 14 bases. The V gene's germline CDR1 is MRHNA and CDR2 SNTAGT. In DNA form, the CDR3 reads TGTGCCAGCAGTTCTAGCGACGGGATCGGGGAGCTGTTTTTT. Translating gives CASSSSDGIGELFF.

The chain has TRBV19 and TRBJ2-3; D is ambiguous. The CDR3 is made up of 13 amino acids. The V end lost 3 bases, the J end lost 6 bases, and 10 bases lay between the germline ends. The germline gives CDR1 LNHDA, CDR2 SQIVND (reference sequence). The CDR3 DNA reads TGTGCCAGTAGTATCCTCCCCGCGGATACGCAGTATTTT. Its protein is CASSILPADTQYF.

This chain links TRBV5-1 with TRBJ1-1; D uncertain. With 4 bases removed from V and 2 bases from J, the gap between germline ends came to 18 bases. The germline CDR1 and CDR2 sequences are SGHRS and YFSETQ. The CDR3 has 16 residues. CDR3 protein: CASSPTGRVPNTEAFF. In DNA form, the CDR3 reads TGCGCCAGCAGCCCCACCGGGAGGGTCCCTAACACTGAAGCTTTCTTT.

V is TRBV6-1 and J is TRBJ2-7, with D unclear. V lost 0 bases and J lost 4, with 22 bases in between. The CDR3 length is 18 residues. The V gene's germline CDR1 is MNHNS and CDR2 SASEGT. CDR3 sequence reads: CASSEAYSDHGPAYEQYF. DNA for the CDR3: TGTGCCAGCAGTGAAGCCTATTCCGACCACGGCCCGGCTTACGAGCAGTACTTC.

This clone was recorded at least ten times. The chain carries TRBV4-2 and TRBJ2-1; D is perhaps TRBD2 (6 bases). V was shortened by 0 bases and J by 6 bases, with 15 bases between the two germline ends. Per the germline V gene, CDR1 is LGHNA and CDR2 is YNFKEQ. This CDR3 is built from 16 residues. The CDR3 DNA follows: TGTGCCAGCAGCCAAGAGTCAGACGGGAGATCCAATGAGCAGTTCTTC. Translation gives CASSQESDGRSNEQFF.

In its sample, this clone was seen once. V and J are TRBV15 and TRBJ2-7, with D perhaps matching TRBD1 (6 bases). The CDR3 has 17 residues. V was shortened by 0 bases and J by 3 bases, with 18 bases between the two germline ends. CDR1 is LNHNV, CDR2 YYDKDF, per germline (reference sequence). DNA of the CDR3: TGTGCCACCAGCAGAGACCCTACAGGGACCCACTACTACGAGCAGTACTTC. It translates to CATSRDPTGTHYYEQYF.

This clone has only a few counts. This chain connects TRBV10-1 to TRBJ2-2; 7 bases match TRBD2. This CDR3 has 13 residues. Per the germline V gene, CDR1 is WNHNN and CDR2 is SYGVQD (reference sequence). V was clipped by 4 bases and J by 8 bases; unmatched bases: 4. CDR3 coding DNA: TGCGCCAGCAGTGCTAGCGGATGGGGGGAGCTGTTTTTT. Encoded protein: CASSASGWGELFF.

At least ten counts were recorded for this clone. The chain uses TRBV4-1 and TRBJ2-7; D is ambiguous. V lost 2 bases and J lost 0, with 11 bases in between. The V gene's germline CDR1 is MGHRA and CDR2 YSYEKL. The length of the CDR3 is 15 residues. DNA for the CDR3: TGCGCCAGCAGCCAACAAAATTTCGGCTCCTACGAGCAGTACTTC. It codes for CASSQQNFGSYEQYF.

The chain is built from TRBV4-2 and TRBJ2-7, with 8 bases aligning to TRBD1. V dropped 2 bases and J dropped 2; count of bases not matched to a gene: 11. CDR3 size: 17 residues. Germline loops: CDR1 LGHNA, CDR2 YNFKEQ. CDR3 DNA sequence: TGTGCCAGCAGCCAACCCACGACGGGACAGGTTGCCTACGAGCAGTACTTC. As protein: CASSQPTTGQVAYEQYF.